Listed below are T cell receptor beta chains from one sample, sequenced in a study of molecular identifiers for immune sequencing clone quantification. TCRdb processed the PCR reads anew with MiXCR; each CDR3 protein has one entry. The sample holds some 320,000 distinct CDR3 sequences; roughly a quarter are singletons and the top ten take around 0.7%. Sequenced: naive CD8+ T cells from blood, with Jurkat cell RNA spiked in. These TCRs come from a human donor in good health. Some libraries in this study had Jurkat cell RNA spiked in. CDR3s include the opening cysteine and the closing phenylalanine or tryptophan. A D gene is named only where the DNA matches it firmly. Size is stated for part of the rows, as once, few or many counts, or as a class when the clone is expanded.

d_call clone_size j_call v_call cdr3_aa cdr3_nt
. . TRBJ1-5 TRBV7-6 CASSTHSRGRGSNQPQHF TGTGCCAGCAGCACGCACTCCCGGGGCCGGGGAAGCAATCAGCCCCAGCATTTT
TRBD2 few TRBJ2-1 TRBV30 CAWDTSGRAPEQFF TGTGCCTGGGATACTAGCGGGAGGGCCCCTGAGCAGTTCTTC
. many TRBJ2-6 TRBV19 CASLDYTGANVLTF TGTGCCAGCCTCGACTATACTGGGGCCAACGTCCTGACTTTC
. many TRBJ2-7 TRBV5-6 CASSLASFSYEQYF TGTGCCAGCAGCTTGGCCAGCTTCAGCTACGAGCAGTACTTC
. . TRBJ2-7 TRBV20-1 CSASMGYEQYF TGCAGTGCTAGCATGGGTTACGAGCAGTACTTC
TRBD1 few TRBJ2-5 TRBV19 CASSIEGQAAETQYF TGTGCCAGTAGTATAGAGGGACAGGCGGCAGAGACCCAGTACTTC
. . TRBJ2-3 TRBV6-2/TRBV6-3 CASTLDWGTDTQYF TGTGCCAGCACCCTCGACTGGGGCACAGATACGCAGTATTTT
. . TRBJ2-3 TRBV13 CASSSTPGGTDTQYF TGTGCCAGCAGCTCTACGCCAGGGGGCACAGATACGCAGTATTTT
TRBD2 . TRBJ2-7 TRBV12-5 CASGSLLAGSSNEQYF TGTGCTAGTGGTTCGTTACTAGCGGGAAGTTCCAACGAGCAGTACTTC
. many TRBJ1-1 TRBV7-6 CASSATGTEAFF TGTGCCAGCAGTGCAACAGGGACTGAAGCTTTCTTT
. many TRBJ2-1 TRBV5-1 CASSLADLEQFF TGCGCCAGCAGCTTGGCGGACCTTGAGCAGTTCTTC
. many TRBJ1-5 TRBV27 CASMVQGPVGGPQHF TGTGCCAGCATGGTTCAGGGCCCAGTTGGAGGGCCCCAGCATTTT
. . TRBJ2-7 TRBV9 CASSVVPETYERYF TGTGCCAGCAGCGTAGTGCCGGAAACCTACGAGCGGTACTTC
TRBD1 . TRBJ2-5 TRBV7-6 CASNSRSRGQETQYF TGTGCCAGCAACTCGAGGAGCAGGGGGCAAGAGACCCAGTACTTC
. many TRBJ1-5 TRBV6-2/TRBV6-3 CASSRYRDDSNQPQHF TGTGCCAGCAGCCGTTACAGGGACGATAGCAATCAGCCCCAGCATTTT
. . TRBJ2-7 TRBV20-1 CSAPSGGGTSYEQYF TGCAGTGCTCCGAGCGGTGGCGGGACTTCCTACGAGCAGTACTTC
. . TRBJ1-2 TRBV20-1 CSDRVLVSLFQGGYGYTF TGCAGTGATAGAGTCCTAGTGTCTCTTTTTCAGGGCGGCTATGGCTACACCTTC
TRBD2 . TRBJ2-3 TRBV29-1 CSVDGLAGVLSGDTQYF TGCAGCGTTGATGGGCTAGCGGGAGTCTTATCGGGAGATACGCAGTATTTT
. . TRBJ2-5 TRBV6-2/TRBV6-3 CARSPAAGLPPQYF TGTGCCCGCAGCCCCGCCGCGGGATTACCCCCCCAGTACTTC
. few TRBJ1-4 TRBV4-3 CASSQGRFNEKLFF TGCGCCAGCAGCCAAGGCAGGTTTAATGAAAAACTGTTTTTT
TRBD1 . TRBJ2-7 TRBV27 CASSYQTGVYEQYF TGTGCCAGCAGTTACCAAACAGGGGTCTACGAGCAGTACTTC
. many TRBJ2-7 TRBV5-6 CASSLASGYEQYF TGTGCCAGCAGCTTGGCTTCCGGTTACGAGCAGTACTTC
TRBD1 many TRBJ1-4 TRBV29-1 CSVPGQGDEKLFF TGCAGCGTTCCGGGACAGGGAGATGAAAAACTGTTTTTT
TRBD1 few TRBJ2-2 TRBV19 CASSTRQGVGTGELFF TGTGCCAGTAGTACCAGACAGGGCGTCGGCACCGGGGAGCTGTTTTTT
. . TRBJ1-1 TRBV7-9 CASSTSEGTEAFF TGTGCCAGCAGCACATCAGAGGGGACTGAAGCTTTCTTT
. few TRBJ2-3 TRBV29-1 CSSDVGGRSTDTQYF TGCAGCTCGGACGTCGGAGGCAGATCCACAGATACGCAGTATTTT
. . TRBJ2-2 TRBV7-9 CASSLRGHNTGELFF TGTGCCAGCAGCTTGAGGGGACACAACACCGGGGAGCTGTTTTTT
. few TRBJ2-3 TRBV7-9 CASSLTGLSLSTDTQYF TGTGCCAGCAGCCTAACAGGACTGTCCCTTAGCACAGATACGCAGTATTTT
. many TRBJ2-3 TRBV24-1 CATSDLSVDTQYF TGTGCCACCAGTGATTTGTCGGTTGATACGCAGTATTTT
. . TRBJ1-2 TRBV7-9 CASSLLGSSNYGYTF TGTGCCAGCAGCTTATTAGGGTCGTCTAACTATGGCTACACCTTC
. . TRBJ1-4 TRBV2 CASSTPGLLGEKLFF TGTGCCAGCAGCACTCCAGGCCTCCTAGGGGAAAAACTGTTTTTT
. . TRBJ1-1 TRBV5-5 CASGADSMNTEAFF TGTGCCAGCGGCGCGGACAGCATGAACACTGAAGCTTTCTTT
TRBD2 . TRBJ2-5 TRBV12-3/TRBV12-4 CASSLERGGRETQYF TGTGCCAGCAGTTTAGAGCGGGGGGGCCGGGAGACCCAGTACTTC
TRBD2 . TRBJ2-1 TRBV27 CASSLSYSGDNEQFF TGTGCCAGCAGTTTATCGTACAGCGGGGACAATGAGCAGTTCTTC
TRBD2 many TRBJ2-7 TRBV4-3 CASSQEASGSYEQYF TGCGCCAGCAGCCAAGAAGCTAGCGGCTCCTACGAGCAGTACTTC
TRBD2 few TRBJ2-3 TRBV4-3 CASSLKAGPTDTQYF TGCGCCAGCAGCTTAAAAGCGGGACCCACAGATACGCAGTATTTT
. few TRBJ2-7 TRBV27 CASRPQGGSEQYF TGTGCCAGCAGGCCCCAAGGGGGGAGCGAGCAGTACTTC
. . TRBJ2-3 TRBV4-3 CASSQDKQETSFSTDTQYF TGCGCCAGCAGCCAAGATAAGCAGGAAACCTCGTTCAGCACAGATACGCAGTATTTT
. . TRBJ2-5 TRBV6-5 CASRPRHGAGETQYF TGTGCCAGCAGGCCCCGACATGGGGCCGGAGAGACCCAGTACTTC
. few TRBJ2-5 TRBV9 CASSAHRDSHPQETQYF TGTGCCAGCAGCGCCCACCGGGACTCCCATCCCCAAGAGACCCAGTACTTC
TRBD2 many TRBJ2-7 TRBV7-9 CASSRGGGEQYF TGTGCCAGCAGCCGCGGGGGGGGCGAGCAGTACTTC